The following is a T cell receptor beta chain sequence with its context. The data were obtained in a study of control samples from healthy donors and cancer patients. This CDR3 is built from 14 residues. V dropped 7 bases and J dropped 0 bases, with 12 bases sitting between them. Germline-derived CDR1 and CDR2 are MNHEY and SVGAGI. The repertoire was sequenced with immunoSEQ multiplex PCR; TCRdb's copy has only in-frame clones and lacks some. Here the sample spans about 170,000 clones, 90% to 95% being singletons. The sequence came from a woman between 18 and 30 years old in good health. The material sequenced was blood. The chain has TRBV6-5 and TRBJ1-1; weak D call: TRBD1 (6 bases). The CDR3 sequence: CASKGGHLNTEAFF. The CDR3 DNA is TGTGCCAGCAAGGGGGGACACCTGAACACTGAAGCTTTCTTT.